This TCR beta chain emerged from a study of blood T cell repertoires in COVID-19. Study-level background: Specimens from acute and convalescent COVID-19 originated in the United States, Italy and Spain. PBMCs, B-cell-depleted T cells, or T cells were the source of the cDNA or gDNA that made up the material.

CDR3 size: 15 residues. The germline CDR1 and CDR2 sequences are MGHRA and YSYEKL. The trim removed 4 bases at V and 0 bases at J, leaving 5 bases unmatched. As processed by the authors: Estimation of nucleated cell counts was performed using reference gene primer amplification. The table came from immunoSEQ multiplex PCR; TCRdb's copy has only in-frame clones and leaves some out. From that table come the V and J calls and clone size; the DNA was used to work out D and trimming. The table has some 180,000 clones, 84% seen once. Sample: peripheral blood. The rearrangement uses TRBV4-1 and TRBJ2-7, with TRBD1 matching 8 bases. This TCR derives from a human donor in a cohort sampled during active COVID-19. The CDR3 is CASSRGTGASYEQYF. The CDR3 region has the DNA TGCGCCAGCAGCCGCGGGACAGGAGCCTCCTACGAGCAGTACTTC.